This T cell receptor beta chain was recovered during a study of T-cell reconstitution after alpha-beta-depleted transplantation in children. Unique molecular identifiers were incorporated when the TCRbeta library was constructed. Each CDR3 protein is one row after TCRdb ran MiXCR on the PCR reads. The sample consists of 450,000 to 700,000 distinct CDR3 sequences, roughly a quarter of them appearing once. As to this clonotype: Its antigen is currently unknown.

General study points: There were reportedly several hundred expanded graft clones from which alpha-beta T cells came about two months after transplant. Some patients owed their high day-60 TCRbeta diversity to surviving recipient T cells and thymic progenitors.

Source: PBMCs, taken before TCRalphabeta/CD19-depleted stem cell transplant. The TCR originated in a boy in the first two years of life with Wiskott-Aldrich syndrome, due to receive a stem cell transplant.

The CDR3 here is CASSFPTSGNADTQYF. In DNA, the CDR3 is TGTGCCAGCAGCTTCCCGACTAGCGGGAACGCAGATACGCAGTATTTT. J is TRBJ2-3 and V is TRBV7-8; 11 positions match TRBD2. The CDR3 is 16 residues long. J gave up 4 bases and V 3 bases, and 6 bases lay outside the gene matches. The germline V gene has CDR1 SGHVS and CDR2 FQNEAQ.